The clone carrying this TCR beta chain has just one count. The antigen remains unidentified. The junction had 12 bases not matched to a gene; V was cut back by 4 bases and J by 8 bases. Germline-derived CDR1 and CDR2 are SGHAT and FQNNGV. This CDR3 is 17 amino acids long. This specimen belongs to a study of OX40 agonist ivuxolimab in advanced cancers. Findings and caveats of the study: The study observed clonal expansion of CD4+ and CD8+ blood T cells by week 6 at 0.1 to 3.0 mg/kg.

Libraries were prepared by immunoSEQ multiplex PCR; TCRdb keeps only in-frame clonotypes and omits some of them. Found here are approximately 60,000 clones, about four fifths of them singletons; the top ten hold 4% to 5%. This clonotype originated in an adult with an advanced solid tumor such as melanoma, head and neck, liver or kidney cancer. V gene TRBV11-2 combines with J gene TRBJ2-1, with 12 bases that match TRBD2. Sequences were derived from CD4+ or CD8+ T cells sorted from blood, sampled in a trial of the OX40 agonist ivuxolimab. This CDR3 is CASSSPPLAGGLYEQFF. The CDR3 coding sequence is TGTGCCAGCAGCTCCCCCCCGCTAGCGGGAGGGCTATATGAGCAGTTCTTC. Full variable domain (missing parts from reference TRBV11-2 and TRBJ2-1): EAGVAQSPRYKIIEKRQSVAFWCNPISGHATLYWYQQILGQGPKLLIQFQNNGVVDDSQLPKDRFSAERLKGVDSTLKIQPAKLEDSAVYLCASSSPPLAGGLYEQFFGPGTRLTVL.